This T cell receptor beta chain was sequenced during a study of cytomegalovirus exposure and HLA in healthy donors. The study's findings and limits: Trimming of TCR beta V- and J-genes showed a link, identified in a later analysis, to a missense DCLRE1C variant. Across donors, sequencing depth was assumed by presence/absence analyses to be roughly uniform. In terms of immune exposure information, only CMV serostatus was available.

Notes on this clone: Its specificity is unknown.

In the PCR, 60 Vbeta and 13 Jbeta primers were used. Produced via immunoSEQ multiplex PCR; TCRdb's table is partial and in-frame only. The sample has roughly 140,000 clones, 70% to 85% seen once. CDR3 size: 17 residues. Germline-derived CDR1 and CDR2 are SGHRS and YFSETQ. The V end was cut by 5 bases, the J end by 2 bases, with 22 bases between. This receptor was taken from a man in his forties in good health and CMV-seropositive. The chain joins TRBV5-1 to TRBJ2-5, with D tentatively TRBD1 (6 bases). The sample comprised PBMCs. In DNA, the CDR3 is TGCGCCAGCAGTCCCCGGCCGGTTTACAGGGCTCAAGAGACCCAGTACTTC. Translation: CASSPRPVYRAQETQYF.